This T cell receptor (beta chain) was found in a study of cytomegalovirus exposure and HLA in healthy donors. Study results and limitations: According to an earlier analysis, most TCR beta V segments yielded productive rearrangements about 87% or about 30% of the time. Later genetic work tied a missense DCLRE1C variant to beta-chain V and J trimming. Likely technical artifact: a cluster of highly shared sequence variants.

PCR primers comprised 60 Vbeta and 13 Jbeta primers. Here immunoSEQ multiplex PCR was the method, and the copy in TCRdb shows in-frame clones only, minus some. The table has over 150,000 clones, about 71% seen once. About this clone itself: Its cognate antigen is unknown.

Though nominally healthy at sampling, donors likely had unrecorded immune exposures. The sample comprised PBMCs. This TCR was sampled from a young woman in good health and CMV-seronegative.

CDR3 residues: CASSGREMEGDTQYF. CDR3 DNA: TGCGCCAGCAGTGGGAGGGAGATGGAGGGAGATACGCAGTATTTT. This chain uses TRBV10-2 with TRBJ2-3; tentative D call: TRBD2 (6 bases). The CDR3 has 15 residues. The ends were cut back, 4 bases at V and 5 bases at J, with 16 bases in the middle. Germline CDR1 WSHSY, CDR2 SAAADI.